This TCR beta chain was retrieved from a study of cytomegalovirus exposure and HLA in healthy donors. The study, taken as a whole, reports: Reported findings show TCR beta sequences accurately forecast HLA-A and HLA-B alleles in most subjects.

CDR1 MNHEY and CDR2 SMNVEV come from the germline V gene (reference sequence). The ends were cut back, 5 bases at V and 4 bases at J, with 14 bases in the middle. The CDR3 is 15 amino acids. A multiplex PCR was run with 60 Vbeta primers and 13 Jbeta primers. Profiled with immunoSEQ multiplex PCR; TCRdb holds only in-frame clones, not every one. The sample has roughly 200,000 clones, 75% to 85% seen once. Regarding this clone: Its antigen is not known.

The sequenced sample consisted of PBMCs. The sequence came from a woman aged 40 to 50 in good health and CMV-seronegative. This sequence joins TRBV27 and TRBJ2-2; the D gene is possibly TRBD2 (5 bases). The CDR3 DNA reads TGTGCCAGCAGTCAAACTAGTTTTGGCACCGGGGAGCTGTTTTTT. It yields the protein CASSQTSFGTGELFF.